This entry describes one T cell receptor (beta chain). TCRdb's copy holds only in-frame clones and misses some; the assay was immunoSEQ multiplex PCR. The sample lists some 11,000 clones, roughly 82% occurring once. The data stem from a study of PD-1 and CTLA-4 blockade in melanoma. The CDR3 consists of 14 residues. Germline values: CDR1 GTSNPN, CDR2 SVGIG (reference sequence). V shed 3 bases and J 4 bases; nucleotides not matched to a gene: 6. The clonotype originates from a human donor with melanoma. This material consisted of CD8+ T cells from peripheral blood, taken from a patient given anti-PD-1 treatment. The chain couples TRBV30 to TRBJ1-2; 9 nucleotides line up with TRBD1. The CDR3 region has the DNA TGTGCCTGGAGCCCCGGGACAGGGACCTATGGCTACACCTTC. Its protein is CAWSPGTGTYGYTF.